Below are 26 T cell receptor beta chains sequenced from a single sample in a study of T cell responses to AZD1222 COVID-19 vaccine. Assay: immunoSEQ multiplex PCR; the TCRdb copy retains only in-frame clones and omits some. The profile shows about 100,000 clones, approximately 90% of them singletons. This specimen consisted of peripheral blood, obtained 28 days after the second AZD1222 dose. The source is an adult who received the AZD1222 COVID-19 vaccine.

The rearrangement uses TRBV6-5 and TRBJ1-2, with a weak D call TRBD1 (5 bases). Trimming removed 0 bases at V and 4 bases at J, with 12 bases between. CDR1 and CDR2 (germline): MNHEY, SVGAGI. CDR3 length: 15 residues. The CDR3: CASSYSGTQLYGYTF. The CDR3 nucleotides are TGTGCCAGCAGTTACTCTGGGACCCAGCTCTATGGCTACACCTTC.

This CDR3 is CASSSTSGWYNEQFF. The CDR3 coding sequence is TGTGCCAGCAGTTCAACTAGCGGGTGGTACAATGAGCAGTTCTTC. The chain joins TRBV6-5 to TRBJ2-1; the match to TRBD2 covers 9 bases. Losses at the gene ends were 4 bases for V and 4 bases for J; bases not matched to a gene: 5. Germline CDR1 reads MNHEY; CDR2 reads SVGAGI. The CDR3 consists of 15 residues.

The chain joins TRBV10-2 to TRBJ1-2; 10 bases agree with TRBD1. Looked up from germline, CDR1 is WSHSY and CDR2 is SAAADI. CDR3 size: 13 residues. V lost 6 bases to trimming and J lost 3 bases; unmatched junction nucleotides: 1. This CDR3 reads CASRDRGDYGYTF. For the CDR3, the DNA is TGCGCCAGCAGGGACAGGGGGGACTATGGCTACACCTTC.

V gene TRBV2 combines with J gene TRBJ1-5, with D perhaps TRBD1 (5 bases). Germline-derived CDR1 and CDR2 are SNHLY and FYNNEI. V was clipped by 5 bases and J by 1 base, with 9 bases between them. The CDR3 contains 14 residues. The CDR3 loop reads CASSPGGSNQPQHF. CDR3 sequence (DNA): TGTGCCAGCAGTCCCGGGGGGAGCAATCAGCCCCAGCATTTT. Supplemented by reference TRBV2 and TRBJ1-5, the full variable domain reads EPEVTQTPSHQVTQMGQEVILRCVPISNHLYFYWYRQILGQKVEFLVSFYNNEISEKSEIFDDQFSVERPDGSNFTLKIRSTKLEDSAMYFCASSPGGSNQPQHFGDGTRLSIL.

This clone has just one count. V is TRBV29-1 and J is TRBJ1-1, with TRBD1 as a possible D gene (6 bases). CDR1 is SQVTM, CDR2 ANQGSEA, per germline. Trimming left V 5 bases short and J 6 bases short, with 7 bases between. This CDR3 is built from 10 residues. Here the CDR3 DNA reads TGCAGCGTTCAGGGGCCTGAAGCTTTCTTT. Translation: CSVQGPEAFF.

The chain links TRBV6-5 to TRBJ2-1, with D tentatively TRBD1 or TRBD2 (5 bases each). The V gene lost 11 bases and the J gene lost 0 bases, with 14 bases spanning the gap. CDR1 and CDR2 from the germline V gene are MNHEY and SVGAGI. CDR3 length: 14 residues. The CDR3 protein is CAGGTSLSYNEQFF. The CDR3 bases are TGTGCCGGTGGGACCTCTCTCTCCTACAATGAGCAGTTCTTC.

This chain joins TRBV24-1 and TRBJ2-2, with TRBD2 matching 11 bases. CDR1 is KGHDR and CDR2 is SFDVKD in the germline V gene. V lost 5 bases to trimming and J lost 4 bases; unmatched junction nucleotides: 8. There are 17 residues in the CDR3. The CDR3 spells CATSVTSGRVGTGELFF. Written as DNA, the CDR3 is TGTGCCACCAGTGTAACTAGCGGGAGAGTGGGCACCGGGGAGCTGTTTTTT.

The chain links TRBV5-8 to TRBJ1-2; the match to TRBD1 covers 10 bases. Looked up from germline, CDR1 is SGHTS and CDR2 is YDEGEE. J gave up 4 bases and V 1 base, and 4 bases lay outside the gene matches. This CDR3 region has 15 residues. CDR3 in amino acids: CASSLRDRGGYGYTF. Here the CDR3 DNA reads TGTGCCAGCAGCTTGCGGGACAGGGGCGGCTATGGCTACACCTTC.

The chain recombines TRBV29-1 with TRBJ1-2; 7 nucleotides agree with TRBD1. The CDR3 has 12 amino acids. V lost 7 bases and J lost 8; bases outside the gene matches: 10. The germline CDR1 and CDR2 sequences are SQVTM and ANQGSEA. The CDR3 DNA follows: TGCAGCGCTGATGGGGGAGGGGGCGGCTACACCTTC. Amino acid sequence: CSADGGGGGYTF.

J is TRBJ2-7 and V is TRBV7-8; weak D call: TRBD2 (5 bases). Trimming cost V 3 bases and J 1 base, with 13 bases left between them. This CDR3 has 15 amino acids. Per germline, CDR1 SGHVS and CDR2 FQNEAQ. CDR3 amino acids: CASSFPAGLSYEQYF. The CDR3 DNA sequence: TGTGCCAGCAGCTTCCCTGCGGGTTTATCCTACGAGCAGTACTTC.

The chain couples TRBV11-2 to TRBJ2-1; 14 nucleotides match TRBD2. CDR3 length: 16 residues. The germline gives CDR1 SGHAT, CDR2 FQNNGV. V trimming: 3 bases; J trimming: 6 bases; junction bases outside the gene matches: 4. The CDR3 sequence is CASSFTGTSGSNEQFF. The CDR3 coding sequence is TGTGCCAGCAGCTTTACCGGGACTAGCGGGAGCAATGAGCAGTTCTTC. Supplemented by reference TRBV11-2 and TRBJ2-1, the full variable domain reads EAGVAQSPRYKIIEKRQSVAFWCNPISGHATLYWYQQILGQGPKLLIQFQNNGVVDDSQLPKDRFSAERLKGVDSTLKIQPAKLEDSAVYLCASSFTGTSGSNEQFFGPGTRLTVL.

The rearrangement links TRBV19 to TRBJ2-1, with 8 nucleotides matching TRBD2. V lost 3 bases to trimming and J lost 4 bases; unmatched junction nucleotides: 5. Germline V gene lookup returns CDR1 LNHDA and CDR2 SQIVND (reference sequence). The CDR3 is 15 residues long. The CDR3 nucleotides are TGTGCCAGTAGTATTCAACTAGCGGAGTACAATGAGCAGTTCTTC. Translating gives CASSIQLAEYNEQFF.

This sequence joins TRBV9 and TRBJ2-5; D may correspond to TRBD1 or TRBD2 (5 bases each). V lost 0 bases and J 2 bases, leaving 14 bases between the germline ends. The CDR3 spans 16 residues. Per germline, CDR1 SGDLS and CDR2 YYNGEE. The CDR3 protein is CASSVADQGVQETQYF. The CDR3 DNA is TGTGCCAGCAGCGTAGCAGATCAGGGAGTACAAGAGACCCAGTACTTC. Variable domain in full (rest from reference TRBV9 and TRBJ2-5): DSGVTQTPKHLITATGQRVTLRCSPRSGDLSVYWYQQSLDQGLQFLIQYYNGEERAKGNILERFSAQQFPDLHSELNLSSLELGDSALYFCASSVADQGVQETQYFGPGTRLLVL.

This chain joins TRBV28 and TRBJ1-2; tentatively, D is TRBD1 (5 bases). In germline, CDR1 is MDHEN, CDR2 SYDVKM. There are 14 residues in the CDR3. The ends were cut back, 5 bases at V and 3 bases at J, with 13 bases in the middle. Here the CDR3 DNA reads TGTGCCAGCAGTGGGGACCTAAGGGACTATGGCTACACCTTC. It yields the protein CASSGDLRDYGYTF.

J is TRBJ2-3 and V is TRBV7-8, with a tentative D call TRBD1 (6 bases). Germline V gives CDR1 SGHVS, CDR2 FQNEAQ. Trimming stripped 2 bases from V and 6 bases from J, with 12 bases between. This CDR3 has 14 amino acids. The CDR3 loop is CASSLRDQGDTQYF. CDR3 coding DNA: TGTGCCAGCAGCTTACGAGACCAGGGGGATACGCAGTATTTT.

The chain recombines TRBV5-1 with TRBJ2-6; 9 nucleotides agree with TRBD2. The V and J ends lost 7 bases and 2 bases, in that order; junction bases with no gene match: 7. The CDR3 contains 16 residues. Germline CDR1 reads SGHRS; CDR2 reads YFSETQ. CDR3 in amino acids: CASHPLAGTGANVLTF. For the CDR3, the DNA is TGCGCCAGCCACCCCCTAGCGGGAACTGGGGCCAACGTCCTGACTTTC.

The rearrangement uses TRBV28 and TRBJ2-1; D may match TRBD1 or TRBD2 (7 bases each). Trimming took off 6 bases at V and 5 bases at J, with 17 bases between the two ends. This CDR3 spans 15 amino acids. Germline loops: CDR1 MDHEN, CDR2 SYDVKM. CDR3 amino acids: CASSRGASGNNEQFF. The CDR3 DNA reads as TGTGCCAGCAGCAGGGGGGCTAGCGGAAACAATGAGCAGTTCTTC.

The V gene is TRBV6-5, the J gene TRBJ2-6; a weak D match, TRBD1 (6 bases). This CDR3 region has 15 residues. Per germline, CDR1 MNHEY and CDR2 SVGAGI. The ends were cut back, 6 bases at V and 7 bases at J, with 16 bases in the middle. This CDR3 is CASSHSQGRANVLTF. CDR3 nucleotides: TGTGCCAGCAGCCACTCCCAGGGGCGAGCCAACGTCCTGACTTTC.

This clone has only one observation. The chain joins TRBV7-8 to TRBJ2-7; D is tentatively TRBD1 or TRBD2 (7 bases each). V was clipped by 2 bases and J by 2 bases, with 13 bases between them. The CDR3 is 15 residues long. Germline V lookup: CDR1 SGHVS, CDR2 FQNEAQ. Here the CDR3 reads CASSLRQGGAYEQYF. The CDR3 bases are TGTGCCAGCAGCTTACGCCAGGGGGGGGCCTACGAGCAGTACTTC.

CDR3 nucleotide sequence: TGTGCCACCCTATCTAGGGGGAACACTGAAGCTTTCTTT. The encoded protein is CATLSRGNTEAFF. V is TRBV6-5 and J is TRBJ1-1, with a tentative D call TRBD1 (5 bases). V lost 10 bases and J lost 1, with 13 bases in between. This CDR3 has 13 amino acids. The germline gives CDR1 MNHEY, CDR2 SVGAGI.

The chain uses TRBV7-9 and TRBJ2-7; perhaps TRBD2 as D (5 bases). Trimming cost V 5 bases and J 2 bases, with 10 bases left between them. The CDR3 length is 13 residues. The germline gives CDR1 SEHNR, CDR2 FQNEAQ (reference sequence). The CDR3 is CASSPLVTYEQYF. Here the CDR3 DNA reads TGTGCCAGCAGCCCACTAGTCACCTACGAGCAGTACTTC.

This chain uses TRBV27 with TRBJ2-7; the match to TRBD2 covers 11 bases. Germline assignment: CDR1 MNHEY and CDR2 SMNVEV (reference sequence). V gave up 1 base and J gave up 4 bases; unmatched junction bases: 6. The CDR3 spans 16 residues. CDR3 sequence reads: CASSLLGTSGNYEQYF. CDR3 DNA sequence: TGTGCCAGCAGTTTATTGGGGACTAGCGGAAATTACGAGCAGTACTTC.

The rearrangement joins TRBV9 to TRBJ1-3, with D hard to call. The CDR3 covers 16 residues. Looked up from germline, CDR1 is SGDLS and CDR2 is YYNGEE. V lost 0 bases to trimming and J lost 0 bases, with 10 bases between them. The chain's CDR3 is CASSVGPGSSGNTIYF. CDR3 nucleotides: TGTGCCAGCAGCGTAGGCCCCGGGAGCTCTGGAAACACCATATATTTT.

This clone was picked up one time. The CDR3 DNA sequence: TGCAGTGCTAGTCCGGGACTAGCGGGAGCCTTTTCCTACGAGCAGTACTTC. Protein product: CSASPGLAGAFSYEQYF. The chain uses TRBV20-1 and TRBJ2-7, with 14 bases lining up with TRBD2. Per the germline V gene, CDR1 is DFQATT and CDR2 is SNEGSKA (reference sequence). CDR3 length: 17 amino acids. Trimming cost V 3 bases and J 1 base; bases outside gene matches: 8.

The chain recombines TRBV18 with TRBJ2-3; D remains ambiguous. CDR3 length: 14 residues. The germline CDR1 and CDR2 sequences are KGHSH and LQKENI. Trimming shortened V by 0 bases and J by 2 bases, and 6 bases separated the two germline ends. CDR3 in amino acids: CASSPPQPTDTQYF. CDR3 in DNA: TGTGCCAGCTCACCACCGCAGCCCACAGATACGCAGTATTTT.

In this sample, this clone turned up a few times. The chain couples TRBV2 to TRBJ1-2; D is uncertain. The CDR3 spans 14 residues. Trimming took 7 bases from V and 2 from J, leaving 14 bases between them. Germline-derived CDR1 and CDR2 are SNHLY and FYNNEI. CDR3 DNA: TGTGCCAGCATCCCTAAGGGCTCCAACTATGGCTACACCTTC. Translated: CASIPKGSNYGYTF.